Listed here are 5 T cell receptor beta chains from one sample, sequenced in a study of PD-1 blockade in classical Hodgkin lymphoma. The table came from immunoSEQ multiplex PCR; TCRdb's copy has only in-frame clones and leaves some out. The profile shows roughly 100,000 clones, under 95% of them singletons. Time point of the sample: cycle 4 day 1 (C4D1), after five to seven weeks of nivolumab. After autologous stem cell transplantation all patients relapsed, and prior brentuximab vedotin exposure differed between cohorts. The sample in question was peripheral blood mononuclear cells (PBMCs), obtained before the fourth cycle of nivolumab. The receptors were sampled from a human donor with classical Hodgkin lymphoma.

The J gene is TRBJ2-5, the V gene TRBV5-4, with TRBD2 as a possible D gene (5 bases). This CDR3 has 16 residues. Trimming removed 0 bases from V and 4 bases from J, with 16 bases in between. Germline V CDR1 and CDR2: SGHNT, YYREEE (reference sequence). The DNA for the CDR3 is TGTGCCAGCAGCTTGGCCGGCGGGTTTCGCGGAGAGACCCAGTACTTC. Translating gives CASSLAGGFRGETQYF. Full variable domain (remainder filled in from reference TRBV5-4 and TRBJ2-5): ETGVTQSPTHLIKTRGQQVTLRCSSQSGHNTVSWYQQALGQGPQFIFQYYREEENGRGNFPPRFSGLQFPNYSSELNVNALELDDSALYLCASSLAGGFRGETQYFGPGTRLLVL.

The J gene is TRBJ1-6, the V gene TRBV9; weak D call: TRBD1 (6 bases). The CDR3 length is 15 residues. CDR1 and CDR2 from the germline V gene are SGDLS and YYNGEE. The V and J ends lost 4 bases and 6 bases respectively, with 14 bases between them. CDR3 in DNA: TGTGCCAGCAGCCCGCAGACAGGCCGTAATTCACCCCTCCACTTT. Translation: CASSPQTGRNSPLHF.

The chain joins TRBV10-3 to TRBJ1-1; TRBD1 matches 9 bases. The length of the CDR3 is 14 residues. Germline trimming cut 5 bases from V and 4 bases from J; bases unmatched to any gene: 5. Germline-derived CDR1 and CDR2 are ENHRY and SYGVKD. The CDR3 DNA sequence: TGTGCCATCAGTACCGGGACAGGGATCACTGAAGCTTTCTTT. Protein product: CAISTGTGITEAFF.

V and J are TRBV9 and TRBJ1-3; 9 nucleotides match TRBD1. V trimming: 3 bases; J trimming: 4 bases; junction bases outside the gene matches: 5. The CDR3 is made up of 15 amino acids. Germline V gives CDR1 SGDLS, CDR2 YYNGEE. CDR3 protein: CASSATGTGGNTIYF. CDR3 nucleotides: TGTGCCAGCAGCGCCACCGGGACAGGGGGAAACACCATATATTTT.

The chain couples TRBV12-5 to TRBJ2-1, with D possibly being TRBD1 (5 bases). CDR1 and CDR2 from the germline V gene are LGHNT and FRNRAP. V gave up 1 base and J gave up 3 bases, with 10 bases separating them. The CDR3 covers 15 residues. The CDR3 DNA reads as TGTGCTAGTGGTTTGGCCAGGGTGGACTACAATGAGCAGTTCTTC. It codes for CASGLARVDYNEQFF.